This TCR beta chain was profiled in a study of human T cells and chemical hapten exposure. At the level of the study: Small discrepancies in pooled library volume mainly accounted for the varying TCR yields per sample. The study's findings and limits: There was a positive correlation between PT1 expanded TCR counts and patch test score.

Remarks on this clonotype: The antigen is undetermined.

Individual cDNA molecules in this library carried unique molecular identifiers. TCRdb passed the RACE reads through MiXCR, listing each CDR3 protein once. The sample records about 190,000 distinct CDR3 sequences, 24% being singletons. Time point of the sample: patch test 3, about 24 weeks after DPC sensitization. Indicated treatment: therapeutic diphenylcyclopropenone sensitization with weekly scalp DPC. The CDR3 covers 13 residues. CDR1 and CDR2 from the germline V gene are KGHSH and LQKENI. The V and J ends lost 1 base and 7 bases respectively, with 8 bases between them. The input for sequencing was whole blood, taken in connection with sensitization to the hapten diphenylcyclopropenone (DPC). This rearrangement joins TRBV18 to TRBJ2-1, with D possibly TRBD1 on 6 matching bases. This receptor was obtained from a woman between 35 and 50 years old with alopecia areata. Some clones in this sample may be carry-over from other donors' samples. The CDR3 reads CASSPRGQNEQFF. The CDR3 DNA is TGTGCCAGCTCACCACGGGGGCAAAATGAGCAGTTCTTC.